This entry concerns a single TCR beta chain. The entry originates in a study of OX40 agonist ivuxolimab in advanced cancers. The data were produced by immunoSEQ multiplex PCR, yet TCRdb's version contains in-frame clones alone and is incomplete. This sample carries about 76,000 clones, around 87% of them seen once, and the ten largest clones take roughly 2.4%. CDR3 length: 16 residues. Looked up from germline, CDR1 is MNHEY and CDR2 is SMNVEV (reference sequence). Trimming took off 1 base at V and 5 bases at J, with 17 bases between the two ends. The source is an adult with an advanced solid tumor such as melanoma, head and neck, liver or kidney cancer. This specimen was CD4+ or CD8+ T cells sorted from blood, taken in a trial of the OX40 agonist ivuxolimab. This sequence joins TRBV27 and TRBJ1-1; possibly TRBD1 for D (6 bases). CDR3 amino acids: CASSLLGPGALTEAFF. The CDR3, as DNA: TGTGCCAGCAGTTTATTAGGGCCAGGGGCGCTTACTGAAGCTTTCTTT.